The rows below give T cell receptor beta chains drawn from one sample of a study of shared clonotypes between healthy human individuals. Measured with immunoSEQ multiplex PCR; TCRdb has only the in-frame clones, and not every one. The table lists 2 million to 2.5 million clones, less than 95% of them singletons. The source material was naive CD4+ T cells from PBMCs. The source is a man aged 18 to 30 in good health. Some clones in this sample may be carry-over from other donors' samples. Each CDR3 is given with its conserved first and last residue. A D gene is named only where the DNA matches it firmly. Expanded clones get a size class; other rows say once, few or many, or leave the size out.

>TRBD1|TRBV16|.|TRBJ1-5
CASSKIRTGGSQPQHF
TGTGCCAGCAGTAAAATTCGGACAGGGGGTTCTCAGCCCCAGCATTTT
>TRBD1|TRBV2|.|TRBJ1-1
CASSEESGGTEAFF
TGTGCCAGCAGTGAAGAATCAGGGGGCACTGAAGCTTTCTTT
>TRBD2|TRBV6-6|once|TRBJ2-1
CASSPPGLDYNEQFF
TGTGCCAGCAGTCCCCCGGGACTAGACTACAATGAGCAGTTCTTC
>TRBD2|TRBV5-1|.|TRBJ2-1
CASSLGLAETEQFF
TGCGCCAGCAGCTTGGGACTAGCCGAGACTGAGCAGTTCTTC
>.|TRBV20-1|.|TRBJ1-2
CSATDNYGYTF
TGCAGTGCCACGGACAACTATGGCTACACCTTC
>.|TRBV6-4|once|TRBJ1-1
CASSDRTSDLKNTEAFF
TGTGCCAGCAGTGACAGGACATCAGACCTAAAGAACACTGAAGCTTTCTTT
>.|TRBV28|.|TRBJ1-1
CASNSGVINTEAFF
TGTGCCAGCAACTCGGGTGTGATAAACACTGAAGCTTTCTTT
>.|TRBV2|.|TRBJ2-5
CASRQGGQETQYF
TGTGCCAGCAGACAGGGAGGGCAAGAGACCCAGTACTTC
>TRBD2|TRBV5-1|.|TRBJ2-2
CASSPGLAGWDTGELFF
TGCGCCAGCAGCCCCGGACTAGCGGGATGGGACACCGGGGAGCTGTTTTTT
>.|TRBV30|.|TRBJ1-1
CAWSRTRREMNTEAFF
TGTGCCTGGAGTCGGACGAGAAGGGAGATGAACACTGAAGCTTTCTTT
>TRBD2|TRBV5-1|.|TRBJ2-3
CASSSPVVAGVADTQYF
TGCGCCAGCAGCTCCCCCGTGGTAGCGGGAGTCGCAGATACGCAGTATTTT
>.|TRBV12-1|.|TRBJ2-7
CASSPGQDPYEQYF
TGTGCCAGCAGCCCCGGACAGGACCCCTACGAGCAGTACTTC
>TRBD1|TRBV19|once|TRBJ1-3
CASTTGGNTIYF
TGTGCCAGTACAACAGGGGGGAACACCATATATTTT
>.|TRBV14|.|TRBJ2-1
CASSQLRTEHSYNEQFF
TGTGCCAGCAGCCAATTAAGGACTGAACACTCCTACAATGAGCAGTTCTTC
>TRBD1|TRBV7-3|.|TRBJ2-3
CASSRTGGTDTQYF
TGTGCCAGCAGCCGCACAGGGGGGACAGATACGCAGTATTTT
>.|TRBV18|.|TRBJ2-7
CASSLGYGSRYEQYF
TGTGCCAGCTCGCTCGGATACGGGAGTAGATACGAGCAGTACTTC
>.|TRBV12-5|.|TRBJ1-5
CASGFSNQPQHF
TGTGCTAGTGGTTTTAGCAATCAGCCCCAGCATTTT
>TRBD1|TRBV28|.|TRBJ2-7
CASSRQGSSYEQYF
TGTGCCAGCAGCCGACAGGGGTCCTCCTACGAGCAGTACTTC
>.|TRBV6-6|.|TRBJ2-5
CASGPQLGAQYF
TGTGCCAGCGGCCCCCAGTTGGGGGCCCAGTACTTC
>TRBD1|TRBV19|.|TRBJ2-5
CASSIVRTGVETQYF
TGTGCCAGTAGTATAGTTCGGACAGGGGTGGAGACCCAGTACTTC
>TRBD1|TRBV10-3|few|TRBJ1-1
CAISGTSGGPEAFF
TGTGCCATCAGTGGTACGTCAGGGGGACCTGAAGCTTTCTTT
>.|TRBV7-2|.|TRBJ2-4
CASSQNRENIQYF
TGTGCCAGCAGCCAAAACAGGGAAAACATTCAGTACTTC
>.|TRBV14|.|TRBJ2-5
CASSRAEGETQYF
TGTGCCAGCAGCCGAGCAGAAGGAGAGACCCAGTACTTC
>.|TRBV7-9|.|TRBJ2-3
CASSNTDTQYF
TGTGCCAGCAGCAACACAGATACGCAGTATTTT
>.|TRBV27|.|TRBJ2-7
CASSSPGVVVYEQYF
TGTGCCAGCAGTTCCCCAGGGGTAGTAGTTTACGAGCAGTACTTC
>.|TRBV7-9|.|TRBJ2-7
CAYTGLSSYEQYF
TGTGCCTACACCGGGTTAAGCTCCTACGAGCAGTACTTC
>TRBD1|TRBV29-1|.|TRBJ1-1
CSVEKGQGTEAFF
TGCAGCGTTGAAAAAGGACAGGGCACTGAAGCTTTCTTT
>.|TRBV2|.|TRBJ1-5
CASTWAGRSNQPQHF
TGTGCCAGCACCTGGGCCGGACGTAGCAATCAGCCCCAGCATTTT
>TRBD2|TRBV15|.|TRBJ2-1
CATSRTSGSYNEQFF
TGTGCCACCAGCAGGACTAGCGGGAGTTACAATGAGCAGTTCTTC
>.|TRBV5-6|.|TRBJ1-1
CASSLGTEGETEAFF
TGTGCCAGCAGCTTGGGTACCGAGGGCGAGACTGAAGCTTTCTTT
>TRBD1|TRBV5-4|.|TRBJ1-1
CASSFPGQRNTEAFF
TGTGCCAGCAGCTTTCCGGGACAGAGGAACACTGAAGCTTTCTTT
>.|TRBV28|once|TRBJ2-5
CASSPIPRIQETQYF
TGTGCCAGCAGTCCCATTCCCCGGATTCAAGAGACCCAGTACTTC
>.|TRBV2|.|TRBJ2-1
CASKGGGEQFF
TGTGCCAGCAAGGGTGGCGGTGAGCAGTTCTTC
>TRBD1|TRBV18|.|TRBJ1-2
CASSLTDRDYGYTF
TGTGCCAGCTCACTGACGGACAGGGACTATGGCTACACCTTC
>TRBD1|TRBV28|.|TRBJ2-1
CASQRSDRGRNEQFF
TGTGCCAGCCAACGCTCCGACAGGGGGAGGAATGAGCAGTTCTTC
>TRBD2|TRBV5-4|few|TRBJ2-4
CASSPTSGRASKNIQYF
TGTGCCAGCAGCCCGACTAGCGGGAGGGCTTCCAAAAACATTCAGTACTTC
>.|TRBV30|few|TRBJ1-2
CAWSVTESYGYTF
TGTGCCTGGAGTGTGACCGAAAGCTATGGCTACACCTTC
>TRBD1|TRBV27|.|TRBJ1-1
CASSTYGQEPNTEAFF
TGTGCCAGCAGTACCTATGGACAGGAACCGAACACTGAAGCTTTCTTT
>TRBD2|TRBV28|.|TRBJ2-7
CASTPSGSGSDEQYF
TGTGCCAGCACCCCCTCGGGGAGCGGGAGCGACGAGCAGTACTTC
>.|TRBV25-1|.|TRBJ1-6
CASSELSGIGGSPLHF
TGTGCCAGCAGTGAATTATCCGGGATCGGCGGTTCACCCCTCCACTTT
>TRBD2|TRBV5-1|.|TRBJ2-7
CASRPASGLYEQYF
TGCGCCAGCAGGCCAGCTAGCGGGTTATACGAGCAGTACTTC
>TRBD2|TRBV18|.|TRBJ2-7
CASSPMGTAGGDEQYF
TGTGCCAGCTCACCTATGGGGACAGCGGGAGGGGACGAGCAGTACTTC
>.|TRBV5-1|.|TRBJ1-1
CASSLEAGIGWVNTEAFF
TGCGCCAGCAGCTTGGAGGCAGGAATAGGATGGGTAAACACTGAAGCTTTCTTT
>.|TRBV18|once|TRBJ2-6
CASSQSITRFEANVLTF
TGTGCCAGCTCACAATCCATAACTAGATTCGAGGCCAACGTCCTGACTTTC
>.|TRBV7-9|.|TRBJ2-7
CASSLFQGLGGEQYF
TGTGCCAGCAGCTTATTTCAGGGTTTAGGTGGCGAGCAGTACTTC
>TRBD2|TRBV28|.|TRBJ2-1
CASNALLSGRGNNEQFF
TGTGCCAGCAACGCCCTACTTAGCGGGAGAGGGAACAATGAGCAGTTCTTC